Given below is one T cell receptor (beta chain) in context. The antigen it recognizes is unknown. No qualities accompany the bases; no much larger clone lies one base away. The library was obtained by the immunoSEQ multiplex PCR assay. The table comes from immuneACCESS by way of TCRdb, which keeps in-frame sequences with V and J called. Part of the clones is missing from these tables; in studies checked, under half for an unresolved V gene and the rest for unknown reasons. The sample table holds about 120,000 clones, of which 85% to 95% were seen once. Around 0.52% of the sample goes to the ten largest clones. This record comes from a study of control samples from healthy donors and cancer patients (TCRdb year 2020). A distance of 5 bases separates the germline ends of V and J, which lose 1 base and 4 bases respectively. The CDR3 holds 12 amino acids from the cysteine to the phenylalanine. Of all the DNA, just the CDR3 is kept, 36 bases in frame from base 1. As encoded in the germline V gene, CDR1 is SGHTA while CDR2 is FQGNSA.

The receptor was derived from a man older than 75 with head and neck cancer. The sequencing input was PBMCs. The chain uses TRBV7-2 and TRBJ2-7, with the D gene too uncertain to name. The CDR3 is CASSLERYEQYF. The DNA reads as follows: TGTGCCAGCAGCTTAGAGAGGTACGAGCAGTACTTC.